The 27 T cell receptor beta chains listed next were all sequenced from one sample in a study of cytomegalovirus exposure and HLA in healthy donors. Primers included in the PCR were 60 Vbeta and 13 Jbeta primers. Data came from immunoSEQ multiplex PCR; TCRdb stores just in-frame clones and leaves some out. The sample has 100,000 to 150,000 clones; around 80% are singletons. The specimen was PBMCs. Receptors were obtained from a woman younger than 45 in good health and CMV-seronegative.

This rearrangement joins TRBV19 to TRBJ2-5; D gene uncertain. The CDR3 length is 13 residues. The germline CDR1 and CDR2 sequences are LNHDA and SQIVND (reference sequence). Trimming stripped 3 bases from V and 3 bases from J, with 8 bases between. The CDR3 nucleotides read TGTGCCAGTAGTATGTGGGCAGAAGAGACCCAGTACTTC. It specifies CASSMWAEETQYF.

The chain carries TRBV9 and TRBJ2-1; TRBD2 matches at 7 bases. V lost 3 bases and J lost 3; bases outside the gene matches: 6. This CDR3 region has 15 residues. The germline V gene encodes CDR1 SGDLS and CDR2 YYNGEE. The CDR3 here is CASSAAGAHYNEQFF. The DNA of the CDR3 is TGTGCCAGCAGCGCGGCGGGAGCTCACTACAATGAGCAGTTCTTC.

The gene calls are TRBV13 and TRBJ2-7, with D hard to call. Germline V gene lookup returns CDR1 PRHDT and CDR2 FYEKMQ (reference sequence). The V end was cut by 2 bases, the J end by 5 bases, with 13 bases between. This CDR3 contains 14 residues. CDR3 protein: CASSLMVQYHEQYF. For the CDR3, the DNA is TGTGCCAGCAGCTTAATGGTCCAGTACCACGAGCAGTACTTC.

This chain uses TRBV4-1 with TRBJ2-5, with D possibly called TRBD1 or TRBD2 (6 bases each). The J call may be mistaken, given a closer DNA end match to TRBJ2-7. The germline CDR1 and CDR2 sequences are MGHRA and YSYEKL. The CDR3 covers 18 residues. The CDR3 sequence is CASSQPTGGALGGYEQYF. In nucleotides, the CDR3 is TGCGCCAGCAGCCAGCCAACCGGGGGAGCTTTAGGGGGCTACGAGCAGTACTTC.

CDR3 region: CASRRGSTEAFF. CDR3 DNA: TGTGCCAGCAGGAGGGGGAGCACTGAAGCTTTCTTT. The chain uses TRBV2 and TRBJ1-1; D perhaps matches TRBD1 (6 bases). V was pared by 6 bases and J by 4 bases, with 9 bases between. The CDR3 covers 12 residues. Germline values: CDR1 SNHLY, CDR2 FYNNEI.

The V call is TRBV11-3, the J call TRBJ2-6; tentative D call: TRBD2 (7 bases). Per germline, CDR1 SGHNT and CDR2 YENEEA. This CDR3 comprises 15 residues. V was cut by 5 bases and J by 4 bases, with 12 bases left in between. CDR3 sequence reads: CASSRGASGANVLTF. The CDR3 coding sequence is TGTGCCAGCAGCCGGGGGGCTTCGGGGGCCAACGTCCTGACTTTC.

The rearrangement links TRBV5-5 to TRBJ2-3; 8 bases agree with TRBD2. The junction had 9 bases not matched to a gene; V was cut back by 0 bases and J by 6 bases. This CDR3 region has 16 residues. Germline V gene lookup returns CDR1 SGHKS and CDR2 YYEKEE (reference sequence). CDR3 region: CASSLAGTRTSDTQYF. Here the CDR3 DNA reads TGTGCCAGCAGCTTGGCCGGGACTAGAACTTCTGATACGCAGTATTTT.

The chain combines TRBV5-1 with TRBJ1-5; 7 nucleotides agree with TRBD1. This CDR3 region has 15 residues. Germline lookup yields CDR1 SGHRS and CDR2 YFSETQ. V shed 0 bases and J 6 bases; nucleotides not matched to a gene: 6. This CDR3 reads CASSLDGQVGQPQHF. The CDR3 nucleotides are TGCGCCAGCAGCTTGGATGGACAGGTGGGTCAGCCCCAGCATTTT.

The chain links TRBV27 to TRBJ2-7; 11 positions agree with TRBD1. This CDR3 has 16 residues. Looked up from germline, CDR1 is MNHEY and CDR2 is SMNVEV (reference sequence). V shed 5 bases and J 3 bases; nucleotides not matched to a gene: 9. CDR3 amino acids: CASSTYLGTGGYEQYF. In DNA form, the CDR3 reads TGTGCCAGCAGTACCTACCTCGGGACAGGGGGCTACGAGCAGTACTTC.

This clone was detected once. The chain is built from TRBV11-3 and TRBJ2-1; 10 bases align to TRBD2. The length of the CDR3 is 14 residues. The germline V gene has CDR1 SGHNT and CDR2 YENEEA. The V gene end was trimmed by 2 bases and the J gene end by 9 bases; junction bases not matched to a gene: 4. CDR3 in amino acids: CASSLSSGRSEQFF. Written as DNA, the CDR3 is TGTGCCAGCAGCTTATCTAGCGGGAGATCTGAGCAGTTCTTC.

The chain uses TRBV7-8 and TRBJ2-5; TRBD1 is a possible D gene (6 bases). Germline CDR1 and CDR2: SGHVS and FQNEAQ. V dropped 3 bases and J dropped 5 bases, with 16 bases sitting between them. This CDR3 contains 15 residues. CDR3 loop: CASSFTTGSRETQYF. CDR3 nucleotide sequence: TGTGCCAGCAGCTTCACAACAGGGTCCCGGGAGACCCAGTACTTC.

The chain couples TRBV5-1 to TRBJ2-7; 8 positions agree with TRBD2. Per the germline V gene, CDR1 is SGHRS and CDR2 is YFSETQ. This CDR3 has 15 amino acids. V gave up 2 bases and J gave up 0 bases; unmatched junction bases: 4. The CDR3 nucleotides are TGCGCCAGCAGCTTCTCTAGCGGGTCCTCCTACGAGCAGTACTTC. This sequence encodes CASSFSSGSSYEQYF. Full variable domain (missing parts from reference TRBV5-1 and TRBJ2-7): KAGVTQTPRYLIKTRGQQVTLSCSPISGHRSVSWYQQTPGQGLQFLFEYFSETQRNKGNFPGRFSGRQFSNSRSEMNVSTLELGDSALYLCASSFSSGSSYEQYFGPGTRLTVT.

This clone was picked up a small number of times. The rearrangement joins TRBV25-1 to TRBJ1-2, with TRBD1 matching 9 bases. Losses at the gene ends were 2 bases for V and 6 bases for J; bases not matched to a gene: 4. CDR3 length: 14 amino acids. Germline CDR1 MGHDK, CDR2 SYGVNS. The CDR3 nucleotides read TGTGCCAGCAGTGAAAGGGACAGGGCGGATGGCTACACCTTC. Translating it yields CASSERDRADGYTF.

The chain has TRBV25-1 and TRBJ2-1; D gene ambiguous. The V gene's germline CDR1 is MGHDK and CDR2 SYGVNS. V lost 2 bases to trimming and J lost 5 bases, with 7 bases between them. CDR3 length: 13 amino acids. The CDR3 here is CASSEPPHNEQFF. In DNA form, the CDR3 reads TGTGCCAGCAGTGAACCCCCTCACAATGAGCAGTTCTTC.

The gene calls are TRBV11-3 and TRBJ2-1; D is ambiguous. The CDR3 length is 14 residues. Trimming took 5 bases from V and 13 from J, leaving 21 bases between them. Germline CDR1 reads SGHNT; CDR2 reads YENEEA. The CDR3 DNA is TGTGCCAGCAGCCCCTCTAGTTCCGGAATACACCAGTTCTTC. It encodes CASSPSSSGIHQFF.

The chain uses TRBV7-3 and TRBJ2-1; D ambiguous. Germline-derived CDR1 and CDR2 are SGHTA and FQGTGA. Trimming removed 5 bases from V and 5 bases from J, with 7 bases in between. The CDR3 has 12 amino acids. The CDR3 bases are TGTGCCAGCAGCCAGGCCAACAATGAGCAGTTCTTC. Protein product: CASSQANNEQFF.

The chain carries TRBV6-5 and TRBJ2-2; perhaps TRBD2 as D (6 bases). The V gene's germline CDR1 is MNHEY and CDR2 SVGAGI. V was trimmed by 0 bases and J by 10 bases, leaving 15 bases between them. The CDR3 has 15 residues. The CDR3 spells CASSYSKGGVAELFF. CDR3 in DNA: TGTGCCAGCAGTTACTCGAAAGGCGGGGTGGCGGAGCTGTTTTTT.

This sequence joins TRBV11-2 and TRBJ1-2, with D tentatively TRBD1 (5 bases). This CDR3 has 15 amino acids. Deletions cut 3 bases from V and 2 bases from J, with 13 bases between. Germline loops: CDR1 SGHAT, CDR2 FQNNGV. The CDR3 protein is CASSFLGRQNYGYTF. Here the CDR3 DNA reads TGTGCCAGCAGCTTCCTGGGGCGACAGAACTATGGCTACACCTTC.

The V and J genes are TRBV30 and TRBJ2-7; maybe TRBD2 (7 bases). The CDR3 contains 15 residues. Trimming stripped 5 bases from V and 0 bases from J, with 17 bases between. Germline V gene data show CDR1 as GTSNPN and CDR2 as SVGIG (reference sequence). The CDR3 DNA reads as TGTGCCTGGGCTCGGGGGGACACGTCCTCCTACGAGCAGTACTTC. Amino acids: CAWARGDTSSYEQYF.

The chain carries TRBV5-4 and TRBJ2-7; D perhaps matches TRBD2 (5 bases). Looked up from germline, CDR1 is SGHNT and CDR2 is YYREEE (reference sequence). Trimming shortened V by 1 base and J by 2 bases, and 10 bases separated the two germline ends. The CDR3 length is 14 residues. The DNA of the CDR3 is TGTGCCAGCAGCTTGCCCGGGAACCCCTACGAGCAGTACTTC. It specifies CASSLPGNPYEQYF.

The chain is built from TRBV5-1 and TRBJ2-7; 9 bases map to TRBD1. The germline gives CDR1 SGHRS, CDR2 YFSETQ. V lost 5 bases, J lost 0 bases, and 6 bases stayed unmatched. The CDR3 covers 15 residues. CDR3 protein: CASRRTGQGSYEQYF. CDR3 DNA: TGCGCCAGCAGAAGAACGGGACAGGGCTCCTACGAGCAGTACTTC.

The CDR3 bases are TGTGCCACCGACGGGGGGCAGGGAATTCTACTCCATGGCTACACCTTC. Encoded protein: CATDGGQGILLHGYTF. The genes are TRBV19 and TRBJ1-2; the D gene is possibly TRBD1 (6 bases). The V gene's germline CDR1 is LNHDA and CDR2 SQIVND (reference sequence). This CDR3 spans 16 amino acids. The ends were cut back, 10 bases at V and 6 bases at J, with 27 bases in the middle. Filled out from reference TRBV19 and TRBJ1-2, the complete variable domain reads DGGITQSPKYLFRKEGQNVTLSCEQNLNHDAMYWYRQDPGQGLRLIYYSQIVNDFQKGDIAEGYSVSREKKESFPLTVTSAQKNPTAFYLCATDGGQGILLHGYTFGSGTRLTVV.

This clone turned up a few times. The chain links TRBV12-5 to TRBJ2-6; TRBD1 aligns across 7 bases. V shed 6 bases, J shed 2 bases, and the junction held 13 bases outside the gene matches. The CDR3 has 18 amino acids. CDR1 is LGHNT and CDR2 is FRNRAP in the germline V gene. The CDR3 protein is CASGPGHRGIAGANVLTF. In nucleotides, the CDR3 is TGTGCTAGTGGCCCCGGCCACAGGGGAATAGCTGGGGCCAACGTCCTGACTTTC.

The chain is built from TRBV2 and TRBJ2-5, with 8 bases aligning to TRBD1. The last part of the DNA fits TRBJ2-7 better; the J call may be wrong. The length of the CDR3 is 13 residues. CDR1 is SNHLY, CDR2 FYNNEI, per germline. CDR3 bases: TGTGCCAGCAGGGGGGACAGGAACTACGAGCAGTACTTC. As protein: CASRGDRNYEQYF.

The chain has TRBV7-8 and TRBJ2-7; 10 bases are a match to TRBD1. The CDR3 contains 15 residues. CDR1 SGHVS and CDR2 FQNEAQ come from the germline V gene. The V segment lost 5 bases and the J segment 5 bases; nucleotides outside the gene matches: 9. The CDR3 loop reads CASSPLTGGRNEQYF. In DNA form, the CDR3 reads TGTGCCAGCAGCCCCTTGACAGGGGGCAGGAACGAGCAGTACTTC.

The rearrangement links TRBV23-1 to TRBJ1-2; 8 nucleotides line up with TRBD1. TRBV23-1 has ORF status, its function being uncertain. J was trimmed by 4 bases and V by 0 bases; bases with no gene match: 7. This CDR3 has 16 amino acids. The CDR3 DNA is TGCGCCAGCAGTCAATCCTGTGACAGGGGTAGCTATGGCTACACCTTC. Translation gives CASSQSCDRGSYGYTF.

The CDR3 region is CASSSSGRDGTGELFF. CDR3 in DNA: TGTGCCAGCAGCTCTAGCGGGAGGGACGGGACCGGGGAGCTGTTTTTT. V is TRBV7-9 and J is TRBJ2-2, with TRBD2 matching over 12 bases. Trimming took 4 bases from V and 5 from J; bases not matched to a gene: 5. Germline loops: CDR1 SEHNR, CDR2 FQNEAQ (reference sequence). The CDR3 is 16 residues long. Drawing the rest from reference TRBV7-9 and TRBJ2-2, the complete variable domain is DTGVSQNPRHKITKRGQNVTFRCDPISEHNRLYWYRQTLGQGPEFLTYFQNEAQLEKSRLLSDRFSAERPKGSFSTLEIQRTEQGDSAMYLCASSSSGRDGTGELFFGEGSRLTVL.